Below, 8 T cell receptor beta chains from the same sample are listed, as sequenced in a study of PD-1 blockade in classical Hodgkin lymphoma. Clones were sequenced by immunoSEQ multiplex PCR, and TCRdb holds only the in-frame ones, with some missing. There are just over 25,000 clones in the sample; around 64% occur only once, and 10% to 15% lies in the top ten. No patient escaped relapse after autologous stem cell transplantation, and brentuximab vedotin exposure varied. The sequencing used peripheral blood mononuclear cells (PBMCs), collected before the second cycle of nivolumab. These receptors originate from a human donor with classical Hodgkin lymphoma.

The chain recombines TRBV6-5 with TRBJ1-1; TRBD1 might be the D (6 bases). CDR1 MNHEY and CDR2 SVGAGI come from the germline V gene. The CDR3 has 14 residues. V was cut by 0 bases and J by 10 bases, with 15 bases left in between. CDR3 residues: CASSYSDSYTRAFF. In DNA form, the CDR3 reads TGTGCCAGCAGTTACTCGGACAGTTACACACGAGCTTTCTTT.

The chain uses TRBV4-3 and TRBJ2-4; possibly TRBD2 for D (5 bases). The length of the CDR3 is 22 residues. Trimming took off 0 bases at V and 0 bases at J, with 27 bases between the two ends. The germline CDR1 and CDR2 sequences are LGHNA and YSLEER. CDR3 nucleotides: TGCGCCAGCAGCCAAGATAGGGAGTCCGGCTCCAGCCACCTTCTAGCCAAAAACATTCAGTACTTC. It translates to CASSQDRESGSSHLLAKNIQYF.

This clone was picked up one time. The CDR3 protein is CASATTGLGSPLHF. The CDR3 DNA reads TGTGCCAGCGCCACGACAGGGTTGGGTTCACCCCTCCACTTT. The chain couples TRBV9 to TRBJ1-6, with 7 bases lining up with TRBD1. This CDR3 is 14 amino acids long. The V gene's germline CDR1 is SGDLS and CDR2 YYNGEE. The V segment lost 7 bases and the J segment 9 bases; nucleotides outside the gene matches: 10.

This chain links TRBV6-5 with TRBJ2-3; 9 bases agree with TRBD2. J lost 1 base, V lost 4 bases, and 0 bases had no gene match. The CDR3 sequence is 14 residues long. The germline V gene encodes CDR1 MNHEY and CDR2 SVGAGI. The CDR3 loop reads CASSWTSGTDTQYF. CDR3 bases: TGTGCCAGCAGTTGGACTAGCGGCACAGATACGCAGTATTTT.

This sequence joins TRBV19 and TRBJ2-1, with 9 bases identical to TRBD2. Per germline, CDR1 LNHDA and CDR2 SQIVND (reference sequence). The CDR3 loop spans 15 amino acids. J gave up 3 bases and V 8 bases, and 8 bases lay outside the gene matches. The CDR3 nucleotides read TGTGCCAGTGCTAGCGGGATCCCCCGCTACAATGAGCAGTTCTTC. Translated, it gives CASASGIPRYNEQFF.

The chain has TRBV5-8 and TRBJ2-7, with TRBD1 identical over 12 bases. With 6 bases clipped from V and 5 bases from J, the junction kept 3 bases outside the gene matches. CDR1 SGHTS and CDR2 YDEGEE come from the germline V gene. This CDR3 is 13 amino acids long. The CDR3 sequence is CASKGTGGHEQYF. DNA for the CDR3: TGTGCCAGCAAGGGGACAGGGGGCCACGAGCAGTACTTC.

The rearrangement links TRBV28 to TRBJ1-5, with D possibly TRBD1 on 5 matching bases. CDR1 MDHEN and CDR2 SYDVKM come from the germline V gene. Trimming removed 6 bases from V and 3 bases from J, with 9 bases in between. The CDR3 is 13 amino acids. CDR3: CASRRQNNQPQHF. The CDR3, as DNA: TGTGCCAGCAGAAGACAGAACAATCAGCCCCAGCATTTT.

The rearrangement links TRBV4-3 to TRBJ1-1, with a tentative D call TRBD1 (6 bases). V dropped 0 bases and J dropped 11 bases, with 16 bases sitting between them. Germline V gene data show CDR1 as LGHNA and CDR2 as YSLEER. This CDR3 spans 14 amino acids. The CDR3 loop reads CASSQETLGGAAFF. The CDR3 DNA sequence: TGCGCCAGCAGCCAAGAAACCCTAGGGGGGGCGGCTTTCTTT.